Listed below are T cell receptor beta chains from one sample, sequenced in a study of HIV-infected patients and healthy controls. A single record per CDR3 protein comes from TCRdb applying MiXCR to the 5' RACE reads. Here the sample spans about 7,600 distinct CDR3 sequences, more than 8.5% being singletons. Sequenced here: blood, sampled before antiretroviral therapy. The receptors stem from an adult with HIV infection. Each CDR3 is given with its conserved first and last residue. D genes are given only for firm matches. Clone size, where shown, is once, few, many, or a class for clones that have expanded.

D gene: TRBD1
V gene: TRBV7-9
clone size: medium-sized
J gene: TRBJ2-1
CDR3 protein: CASSLGGQDNEQFF
CDR3 DNA: TGTGCCAGCAGCTTAGGGGGACAGGACAATGAGCAGTTCTTC

D gene: NA
V gene: TRBV5-1
clone size: many
J gene: TRBJ1-6
CDR3 protein: CASSPGPNSPLHF
CDR3 DNA: TGCGCCAGCAGTCCGGGACCTAATTCACCCCTCCACTTT

D gene: NA
V gene: TRBV28
clone size: many
J gene: TRBJ1-5
CDR3 protein: CASSLNSNQPQHF
CDR3 DNA: TGTGCCAGCAGTTTGAACAGCAATCAGCCCCAGCATTTT

D gene: TRBD2
V gene: TRBV7-8
clone size: many
J gene: TRBJ2-5
CDR3 protein: CASRFRLAGGETQYF
CDR3 DNA: TGTGCCAGCAGATTTCGACTAGCGGGGGGGGAGACCCAGTACTTC

D gene: TRBD1
V gene: TRBV28
clone size: many
J gene: TRBJ1-2
CDR3 protein: CASSGTGTGYGYTF
CDR3 DNA: TGTGCCAGCAGTGGTACCGGGACAGGGTATGGCTACACCTTC

D gene: TRBD1
V gene: TRBV20-1
clone size: many
J gene: TRBJ2-7
CDR3 protein: CSAGDSTPYEQYF
CDR3 DNA: TGCAGTGCTGGGGACAGTACCCCCTACGAGCAGTACTTC

D gene: NA
V gene: TRBV3-1
clone size: many
J gene: TRBJ2-3
CDR3 protein: CASSQDRGPLNTQYF
CDR3 DNA: TGTGCCAGCAGCCAAGATAGAGGGCCCCTGAATACGCAGTATTTT

D gene: TRBD1
V gene: TRBV14
clone size: NA
J gene: TRBJ1-6
CDR3 protein: CASSQTGWGSPLHF
CDR3 DNA: TGTGCCAGCAGCCAGACAGGGTGGGGTTCACCCCTCCACTTT

D gene: NA
V gene: TRBV7-2
clone size: NA
J gene: TRBJ1-3
CDR3 protein: CASSLLPSSGNTIYF
CDR3 DNA: TGTGCCAGCAGCCTGCTCCCGAGCTCTGGAAACACCATATATTTT

D gene: NA
V gene: TRBV14
clone size: many
J gene: TRBJ1-3
CDR3 protein: CASSQDRILSGNTIYF
CDR3 DNA: TGTGCCAGCAGCCAAGATCGAATTCTCTCTGGAAACACCATATATTTT

D gene: NA
V gene: TRBV27
clone size: medium-sized
J gene: TRBJ2-5
CDR3 protein: CASSFSGSYGETQYF
CDR3 DNA: TGTGCCAGCAGTTTTAGCGGATCTTATGGGGAGACCCAGTACTTC

D gene: NA
V gene: TRBV5-4
clone size: once
J gene: TRBJ2-5
CDR3 protein: CASSLGASWETQYF
CDR3 DNA: TGTGCCAGCAGCTTAGGGGCTTCCTGGGAGACCCAGTACTTC

D gene: NA
V gene: TRBV19
clone size: NA
J gene: TRBJ2-2
CDR3 protein: CASSISPLVGELFF
CDR3 DNA: TGTGCCAGTAGTATCTCACCGCTCGTAGGGGAGCTGTTTTTT

D gene: NA
V gene: TRBV2
clone size: many
J gene: TRBJ2-1
CDR3 protein: CASSARDPEYF
CDR3 DNA: TGTGCCAGCAGTGCCCGGGACCCCGAATACTTC

D gene: NA
V gene: TRBV13
clone size: many
J gene: TRBJ1-5
CDR3 protein: CASSLSSNQPQHF
CDR3 DNA: TGTGCCAGCAGCTTAAGTAGCAATCAGCCCCAGCATTTT

D gene: NA
V gene: TRBV12-3/TRBV12-4
clone size: many
J gene: TRBJ1-1
CDR3 protein: CASSSRQSNTEAFF
CDR3 DNA: TGTGCCAGCAGCTCCAGACAGTCGAACACTGAAGCTTTCTTT

D gene: NA
V gene: TRBV7-2
clone size: many
J gene: TRBJ2-3
CDR3 protein: CASTPLEVGTPDTQYF
CDR3 DNA: TGTGCCAGCACCCCGTTAGAGGTCGGGACTCCAGATACGCAGTATTTT

D gene: TRBD1
V gene: TRBV7-9
clone size: many
J gene: TRBJ2-7
CDR3 protein: CASSLVTGGSYEQYF
CDR3 DNA: TGTGCCAGCAGCTTAGTGACAGGGGGTTCCTACGAGCAGTACTTC

D gene: TRBD2
V gene: TRBV9
clone size: many
J gene: TRBJ2-1
CDR3 protein: CASSVLAGGPSNEQFF
CDR3 DNA: TGTGCCAGCAGCGTATTGGCGGGAGGGCCCTCCAATGAGCAGTTCTTC

D gene: NA
V gene: TRBV27
clone size: NA
J gene: TRBJ2-7
CDR3 protein: CASSLSPAYLSYEQYF
CDR3 DNA: TGTGCCAGCAGTTTATCCCCGGCATATCTCTCCTACGAGCAGTACTTC

D gene: TRBD1
V gene: TRBV4-3
clone size: many
J gene: TRBJ2-1
CDR3 protein: CASRRTGHNEQFF
CDR3 DNA: TGCGCCAGCAGAAGGACAGGGCACAATGAGCAGTTCTTC

D gene: TRBD2
V gene: TRBV3-1
clone size: many
J gene: TRBJ2-3
CDR3 protein: CASSLTRGGGLTDTQYF
CDR3 DNA: TGTGCCAGCAGCCTTACCCGGGGCGGGGGTCTCACAGATACGCAGTATTTT

D gene: NA
V gene: TRBV6-2/TRBV6-3
clone size: many
J gene: TRBJ1-1
CDR3 protein: CASSSKQGGTNTEAFF
CDR3 DNA: TGTGCCAGCAGTTCCAAACAGGGTGGTACGAACACTGAAGCTTTCTTT

D gene: NA
V gene: TRBV5-5
clone size: NA
J gene: TRBJ2-2
CDR3 protein: CASSLEAGGMKLFF
CDR3 DNA: TGTGCCAGCAGCTTGGAGGCAGGAGGGATGAAGCTGTTTTTT

D gene: TRBD2
V gene: TRBV11-2
clone size: NA
J gene: TRBJ2-1
CDR3 protein: CASSLETSGGYEQFF
CDR3 DNA: TGTGCCAGCAGCTTAGAGACTAGCGGGGGCTATGAGCAGTTCTTC